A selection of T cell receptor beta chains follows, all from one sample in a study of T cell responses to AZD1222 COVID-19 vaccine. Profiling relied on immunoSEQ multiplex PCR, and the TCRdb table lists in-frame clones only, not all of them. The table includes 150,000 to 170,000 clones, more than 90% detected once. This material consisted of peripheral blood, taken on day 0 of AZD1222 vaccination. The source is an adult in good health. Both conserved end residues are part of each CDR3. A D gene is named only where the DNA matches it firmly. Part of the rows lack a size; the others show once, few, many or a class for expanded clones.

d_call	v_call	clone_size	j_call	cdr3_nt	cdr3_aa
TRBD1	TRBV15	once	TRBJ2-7	TGTGCCACCAGCGTCGGGACAGGGATCGACGAGCAGTACTTC	CATSVGTGIDEQYF
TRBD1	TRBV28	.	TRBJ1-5	TGTGCCAGCAGTCTCCACGTCGGACAGGGGGCAGGACAGCCCCAGCATTTT	CASSLHVGQGAGQPQHF
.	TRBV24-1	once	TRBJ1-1	TGTGCCACCAGTGATTCGGGAGGGGTCCGGGGCACTGAAGCTTTCTTT	CATSDSGGVRGTEAFF
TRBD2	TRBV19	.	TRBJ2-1	TGTGCCACCAGAACTAGCGGGAGGTGGAATGAGCAGTTCTTC	CATRTSGRWNEQFF
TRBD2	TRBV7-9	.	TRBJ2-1	TGTGCCAGCACCATCCGGACTAGCGGGACCGTCGAGCAGTTCTTC	CASTIRTSGTVEQFF
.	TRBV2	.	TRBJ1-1	TGTGCCAGCGGTGCGGTTTTGGAAGCTTTCTTT	CASGAVLEAFF
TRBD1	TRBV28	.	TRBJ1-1	TGTGCCAGCAGACCCGGGACAGGGAAGAACACTGAAGCTTTCTTT	CASRPGTGKNTEAFF
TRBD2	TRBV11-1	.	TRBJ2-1	TGTGCCAGCAGCTTAGGCCCTGGACTAGCGGGGTTTTGGATCTTC	CASSLGPGLAGFWIF
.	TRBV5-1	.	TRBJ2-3	TGCGCCAGCAGCTTGGGTCTGGGCACAGATACGCAGTATTTT	CASSLGLGTDTQYF
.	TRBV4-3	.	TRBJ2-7	TGCGCCAGCAGCCAAGATACGTTGTTCGGCTACGAGCAGTACTTC	CASSQDTLFGYEQYF
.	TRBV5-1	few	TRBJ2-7	TGCGCCAGCAGCTTGGCGGGAAATTACGAGCAGTACTTC	CASSLAGNYEQYF
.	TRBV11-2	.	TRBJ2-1	TGTGCCAGCAGCGGCTACGGTGAGCAGTTCTTC	CASSGYGEQFF
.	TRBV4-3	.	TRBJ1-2	TGCGCCAGCAGCCAAACTACACGGGGCCCTGGGGGCTACACCTTC	CASSQTTRGPGGYTF
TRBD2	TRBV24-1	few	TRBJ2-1	TGTGCCACCAGTGATCATGGGCGGGGGGTCAATGAGCAGTTCTTC	CATSDHGRGVNEQFF
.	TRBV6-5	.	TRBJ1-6	TGTGCCAGCAGTCCCCCTACAAAGGGTTCACCCCTCCACTTT	CASSPPTKGSPLHF
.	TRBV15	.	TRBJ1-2	TGTGCCACCAGCAGAGGATGGGGGTCCTTCAACTATGGCTACACCTTC	CATSRGWGSFNYGYTF
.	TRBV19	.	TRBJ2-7	TGTGCCAGTATGGGGGAGGAGCAGTACTTC	CASMGEEQYF
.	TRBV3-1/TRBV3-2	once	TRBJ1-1	TGTGCCAGCAGCCAAGATGGGAGGAACACTGAAGCTTTCTTT	CASSQDGRNTEAFF
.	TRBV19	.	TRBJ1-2	TGTGCCAGTACCCCCACAGGGCCGAACTATGGCTACACCTTC	CASTPTGPNYGYTF
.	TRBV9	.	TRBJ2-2	TGTGCCAGCAGCGTTGGAGGGGGTACCGGGGAGCTGTTTTTT	CASSVGGGTGELFF
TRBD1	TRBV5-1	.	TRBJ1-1	TGCGCCAGCAGCTGGACAGGGGGCGCGGGGAACACTGAAGCTTTCTTT	CASSWTGGAGNTEAFF
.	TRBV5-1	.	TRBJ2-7	TGCGCCAGCAGCTCGGGGGGCGGGGCGGGCTTAAGCTCCTACGAGCAGTACTTC	CASSSGGGAGLSSYEQYF
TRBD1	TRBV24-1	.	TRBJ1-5	TGTGCCACCAGTGAACCAGGGACAGGAAGGGCCCAGCATTTT	CATSEPGTGRAQHF
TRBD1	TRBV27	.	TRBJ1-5	TGTGCCAGCAGTTTCAGGGGGAGCAATCAGCCCCAGCATTTT	CASSFRGSNQPQHF
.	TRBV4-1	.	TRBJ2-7	TGCGCCAGCAGCCAAGAACGAGCAGGGCAGGCCTACGAGCAGTACTTC	CASSQERAGQAYEQYF
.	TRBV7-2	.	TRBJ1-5	TGTGCCAGCAGCTCACAGGGAACTTATAGCAATCAGCCCCAGCATTTT	CASSSQGTYSNQPQHF
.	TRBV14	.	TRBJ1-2	TGTGCCAGCAGCCAAGGTCGGGGACCCTATGGCTACACCTTC	CASSQGRGPYGYTF
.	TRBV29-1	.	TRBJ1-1	TGCAGTGCCGGGGGGGCCGGGGCTTTCTTT	CSAGGAGAFF
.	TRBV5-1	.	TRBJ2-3	TGCGCCAGCAGCTCAAGAGCAGATACGCAGTATTTT	CASSSRADTQYF
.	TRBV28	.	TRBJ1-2	TGTGCCAGCAGTTTAGCAAGGACGAGCTATGGCTACACCTTC	CASSLARTSYGYTF
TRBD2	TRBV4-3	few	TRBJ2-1	TGCGCCAGCAGCCAAGTTAGCGGGGGGGGCAATGAGCAGTTCTTC	CASSQVSGGGNEQFF
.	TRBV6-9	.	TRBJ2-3	TGTGCCAGCAGTTATCCCCTAGCGCATAGCACAGATACGCAGTATTTT	CASSYPLAHSTDTQYF
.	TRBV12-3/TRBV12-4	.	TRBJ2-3	TGTGCCAGCAGAACCGGGATCACAGATACGCAGTATTTT	CASRTGITDTQYF
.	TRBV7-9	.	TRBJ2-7	TGTGCCAGCAGCACGAGGATCAGCGGGTATTCCTACGAGCAGTACTTC	CASSTRISGYSYEQYF
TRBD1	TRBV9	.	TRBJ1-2	TGTGCCAGCAGCCCGCAGGGGGCGGGCTATGGCTACACCTTC	CASSPQGAGYGYTF
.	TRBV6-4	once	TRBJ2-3	TGTGCCAGCAGTCCGAAACCGGGAGATACGCAGTATTTT	CASSPKPGDTQYF
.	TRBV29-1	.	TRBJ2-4	TGCAGCGTTGAAGATTCGAGACTTAACATTCAGTACTTC	CSVEDSRLNIQYF
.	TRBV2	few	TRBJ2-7	TGTGCCAGCAGGAACAGCCCCGACGAGCAGTACTTC	CASRNSPDEQYF
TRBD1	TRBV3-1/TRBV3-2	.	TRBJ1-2	TGTGCCAGCAGACACACCTCCGGGACAGTCTATGGCTACACCTTC	CASRHTSGTVYGYTF
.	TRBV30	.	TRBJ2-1	TGTGCCTGGAGTGCCTACTACCGTACCGGGTTCTTC	CAWSAYYRTGFF
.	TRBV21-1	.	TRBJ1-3	TGTGCCAGCAGCCCCTGGGGGGGGTTGACTGGAAACACCATATATTTT	CASSPWGGLTGNTIYF
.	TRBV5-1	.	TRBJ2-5	TGCGCCAGCAGTCGCGAGGGGCGTACCCAAGAGACCCAGTACTTC	CASSREGRTQETQYF
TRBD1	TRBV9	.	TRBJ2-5	TGTGCCAGCAGCTCCACCACCGGGACAGGGGGAGAGACCCAGTACTTC	CASSSTTGTGGETQYF
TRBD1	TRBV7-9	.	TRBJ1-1	TGTGCCAGCAGCTCCCTGACAGGGGGCCGGATCAACACTGAAGCTTTCTTT	CASSSLTGGRINTEAFF
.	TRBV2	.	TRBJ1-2	TGTGCCAGCAGTGAAGGCCCCGTCGTCGGGGACTATGGCTACACCTTC	CASSEGPVVGDYGYTF
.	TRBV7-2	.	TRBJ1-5	TGTGCCAGCAGCTTAGGTTGGGGGATGAACCAGCCCCAGCATTTT	CASSLGWGMNQPQHF
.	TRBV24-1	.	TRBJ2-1	TGTGCCACCAACGAGGGGGTGAACGGTGGCAATGAGCAGTTCTTC	CATNEGVNGGNEQFF
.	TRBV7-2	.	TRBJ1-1	TGTGCCAGCAGCCCCCGCGGCACTGAAGCTTTCTTT	CASSPRGTEAFF